Sequencing of this T cell receptor (beta chain) was carried out in a study of graft-versus-host responses after intestinal transplantation. V lost 4 bases to trimming and J lost 11 bases, with 14 bases between them. The CDR3 is 12 residues long. Germline V gene data show CDR1 as MNHNY and CDR2 as SVGAGI (reference sequence). Study outcomes and limitations: The study found high graft-versus-host to host-versus-graft clonal ratios in allografts of patients with graft-donor T cell macrochimerism. There were GvH clones found in recipient marrow, and some of them appeared first in ileum or blood.

Both intraepithelial and lamina propria lymphocytes were released by processing graft tissue. Sequenced by immunoSEQ multiplex PCR; TCRdb stores in-frame clones only, minus some. The sample lists fewer than 15,000 clones, roughly 69% occurring once. Notes on this clone: Its target is unknown.

The rearrangement uses TRBV6-6 and TRBJ1-1, with a possible D match to TRBD1 (6 bases). This specimen was ileum tissue, taken 674 days after intestinal transplantation. The TCR was taken from a human patient who received an intestinal transplant, so some T cells may come from the graft donor. CDR3 nucleotides: TGTGCCAGCAGTTTAGGGGGGGAGGGCGCTTTCTTT. Its protein is CASSLGGEGAFF.